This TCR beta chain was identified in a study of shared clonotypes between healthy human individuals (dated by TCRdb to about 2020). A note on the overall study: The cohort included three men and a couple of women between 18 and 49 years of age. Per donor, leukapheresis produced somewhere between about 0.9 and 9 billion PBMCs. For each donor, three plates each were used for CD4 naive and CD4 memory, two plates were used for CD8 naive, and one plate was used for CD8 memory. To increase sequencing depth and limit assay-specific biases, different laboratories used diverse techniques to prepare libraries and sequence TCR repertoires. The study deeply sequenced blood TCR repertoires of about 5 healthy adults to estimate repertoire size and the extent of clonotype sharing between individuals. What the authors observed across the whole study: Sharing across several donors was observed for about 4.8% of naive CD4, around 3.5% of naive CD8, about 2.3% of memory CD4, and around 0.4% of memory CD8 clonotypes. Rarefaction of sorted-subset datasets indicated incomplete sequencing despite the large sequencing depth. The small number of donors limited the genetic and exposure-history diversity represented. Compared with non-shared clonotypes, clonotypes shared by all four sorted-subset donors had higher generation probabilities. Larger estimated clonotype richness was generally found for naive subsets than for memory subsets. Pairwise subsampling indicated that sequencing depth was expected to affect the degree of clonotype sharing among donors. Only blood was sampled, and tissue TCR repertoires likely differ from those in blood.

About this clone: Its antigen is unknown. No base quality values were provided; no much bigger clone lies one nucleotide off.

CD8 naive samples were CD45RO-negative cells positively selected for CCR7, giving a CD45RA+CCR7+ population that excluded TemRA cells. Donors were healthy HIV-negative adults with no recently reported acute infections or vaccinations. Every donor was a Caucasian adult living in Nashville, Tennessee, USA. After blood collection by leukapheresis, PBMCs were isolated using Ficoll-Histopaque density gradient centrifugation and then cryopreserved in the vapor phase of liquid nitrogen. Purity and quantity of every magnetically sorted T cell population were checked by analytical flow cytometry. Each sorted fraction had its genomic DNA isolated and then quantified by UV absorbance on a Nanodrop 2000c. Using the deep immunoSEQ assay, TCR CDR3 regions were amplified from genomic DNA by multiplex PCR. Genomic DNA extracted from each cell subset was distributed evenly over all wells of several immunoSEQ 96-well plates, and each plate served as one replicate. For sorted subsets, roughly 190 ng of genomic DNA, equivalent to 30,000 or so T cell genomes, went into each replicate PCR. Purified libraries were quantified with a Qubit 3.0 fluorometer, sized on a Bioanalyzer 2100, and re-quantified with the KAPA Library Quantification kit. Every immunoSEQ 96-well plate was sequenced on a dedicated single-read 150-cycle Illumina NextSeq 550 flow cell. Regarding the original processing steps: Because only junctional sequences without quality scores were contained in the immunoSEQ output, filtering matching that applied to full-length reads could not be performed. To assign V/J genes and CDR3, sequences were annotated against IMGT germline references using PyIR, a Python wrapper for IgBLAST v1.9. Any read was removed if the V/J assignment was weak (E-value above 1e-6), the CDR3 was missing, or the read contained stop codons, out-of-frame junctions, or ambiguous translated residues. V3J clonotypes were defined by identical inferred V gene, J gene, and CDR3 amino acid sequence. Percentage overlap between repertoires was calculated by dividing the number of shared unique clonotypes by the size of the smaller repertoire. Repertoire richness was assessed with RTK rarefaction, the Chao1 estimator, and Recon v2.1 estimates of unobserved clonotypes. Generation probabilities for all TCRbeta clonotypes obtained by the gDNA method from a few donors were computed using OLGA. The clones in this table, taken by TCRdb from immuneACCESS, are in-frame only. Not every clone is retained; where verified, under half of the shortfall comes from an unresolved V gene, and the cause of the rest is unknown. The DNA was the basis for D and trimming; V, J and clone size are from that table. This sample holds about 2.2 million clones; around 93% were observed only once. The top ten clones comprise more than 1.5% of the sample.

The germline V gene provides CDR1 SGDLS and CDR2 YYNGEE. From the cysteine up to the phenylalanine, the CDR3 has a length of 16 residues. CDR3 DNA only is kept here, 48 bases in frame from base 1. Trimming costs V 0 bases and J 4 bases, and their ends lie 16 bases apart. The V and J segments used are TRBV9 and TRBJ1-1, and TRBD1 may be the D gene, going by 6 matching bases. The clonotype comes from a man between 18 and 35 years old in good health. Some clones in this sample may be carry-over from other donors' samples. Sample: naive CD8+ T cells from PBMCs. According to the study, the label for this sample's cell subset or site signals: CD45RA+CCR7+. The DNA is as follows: TGTGCCAGCAGCGTAGCTGCAGGGGCCAAGGGCACTGAAGCTTTCTTT. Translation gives CASSVAAGAKGTEAFF.